This T cell receptor beta chain was documented in a study of control samples from healthy donors and cancer patients. Produced via immunoSEQ multiplex PCR; TCRdb's table is partial and in-frame only. Found here are some 130,000 clones, approximately 95% of them singletons; the top ten hold about 3.6%. The V gene's germline CDR1 is MDHEN and CDR2 SYDVKM. V lost 9 bases and J 5 bases, leaving 10 bases between the germline ends. This CDR3 spans 11 amino acids. Specimen: blood. The chain combines TRBV28 with TRBJ2-5; D unclear. The TCR originated in a man aged 25-45 years in good health. The chain's CDR3 is CASREEETQYF. CDR3 in DNA: TGTGCCAGTAGAGAAGAGGAGACCCAGTACTTC.